This T cell receptor (beta chain) comes out of a study of T cell repertoires in cytomegalovirus infection. This clonotype came up a few times. Its specificity is unknown. This CDR3 contains 12 residues. Germline values: CDR1 LNHNV, CDR2 YYDKDF (reference sequence). Deletions cut 4 bases from V and 3 bases from J, with 5 bases between. MiXCR, run by TCRdb on the reads, gives a single entry per CDR3 protein. The sample has tens of thousands of distinct CDR3 sequences; approximately 22% are singletons. This rearrangement joins TRBV15 to TRBJ2-3; D unresolved. This sequence was found in a human donor in good health (CMV status not recorded). Some clones in this sample may be carry-over from other donors' samples. Sequencing was carried out using PBMCs, sequenced either directly or after in vitro stimulation (not recorded which). The CDR3 DNA reads TGTGCCACCAGCACGAATACAGATACGCAGTATTTT. This translates into CATSTNTDTQYF.